The rows below give T cell receptor beta chains drawn from one sample of a study of T cells in localized non-small cell lung cancer. TCRdb's copy holds only in-frame clones and misses some; the assay was immunoSEQ multiplex PCR. Seen here are about 54,000 clones, about 83% observed once, and the top ten hold 20%. Sequencing was performed on peripheral blood, taken before any cancer treatment. Receptors were obtained from an older female donor with stage II squamous cell lung carcinoma. Both conserved end residues are part of each CDR3. A D gene is named only where the DNA matches it firmly. Rows give clone size only sometimes, using once, few, many, or a class for an expanded clone.

.,TRBV9,.,TRBJ2-3,CASSTPRTGLPQYF,TGTGCCAGCAGCACCCCCCGGACGGGACTCCCGCAGTATTTT
.,TRBV6-1,.,TRBJ2-3,CASSEAAGVTDTQYF,TGTGCCAGCAGTGAAGCGGCGGGTGTAACAGATACGCAGTATTTT
.,TRBV9,.,TRBJ2-7,CASSVGSGTYEQYF,TGTGCCAGCAGCGTAGGGTCAGGGACCTACGAGCAGTACTTC
.,TRBV11-2,.,TRBJ2-3,CASSLSLGDTQYF,TGTGCCAGCAGCTTGAGCCTTGGAGATACGCAGTATTTT
few,TRBV15,.,TRBJ1-4,CATSRVVHEKLFF,TGTGCCACCAGCAGAGTAGTGCATGAAAAACTGTTTTTT
once,TRBV9,.,TRBJ2-1,CASSVGSAPGDEQFF,TGTGCCAGCAGCGTAGGTAGCGCACCTGGGGATGAGCAGTTCTTC
.,TRBV4-3,TRBD1,TRBJ2-7,CASSQHRGSYEQYF,TGCGCCAGCAGCCAACACAGGGGCTCCTACGAGCAGTACTTC
.,TRBV7-2,.,TRBJ1-6,CASSLAGVGSPLHF,TGTGCCAGCAGCTTAGCCGGGGTTGGGTCACCCCTCCACTTT
once,TRBV5-1,TRBD1,TRBJ2-5,CASVDRGETQYF,TGCGCCAGCGTGGACAGGGGGGAGACCCAGTACTTC
.,TRBV19,TRBD2,TRBJ2-3,CASSGRGDSDTQYF,TGTGCCAGTAGTGGGCGGGGGGACTCAGATACGCAGTATTTT
.,TRBV5-1,.,TRBJ2-7,CASSLVVGSYEQYF,TGCGCCAGCAGCTTGGTGGTCGGCTCCTACGAGCAGTACTTC
.,TRBV7-2,.,TRBJ2-5,CASSLTGFGETQYF,TGTGCCAGCAGCTTAACAGGGTTCGGAGAGACCCAGTACTTC
.,TRBV5-4,.,TRBJ2-2,CASSLGANTGELFF,TGTGCCAGCAGCTTGGGTGCGAACACCGGGGAGCTGTTTTTT
.,TRBV2,.,TRBJ1-4,CASSAGLGGEKLFF,TGTGCCAGCAGTGCCGGACTCGGCGGTGAAAAACTGTTTTTT
.,TRBV19,.,TRBJ1-5,CASSTLSSGSKQPQHF,TGTGCCAGTAGTACCCTATCCTCAGGGAGTAAACAGCCCCAGCATTTT
.,TRBV6-1,.,TRBJ1-2,CASSEIGGGYGYTF,TGTGCCAGCAGTGAAATAGGAGGGGGTTATGGCTACACCTTC
.,TRBV5-1,.,TRBJ1-3,CASSLDTGKGNIIYF,TGCGCCAGCAGCTTGGACACAGGGAAAGGAAACATCATATATTTT
.,TRBV27,.,TRBJ1-2,CASKGTGTNTYGYTF,TGTGCCAGCAAGGGGACCGGGACGAACACCTATGGCTACACCTTC
once,TRBV4-3,.,TRBJ1-6,CASSQRVVDNSPLHF,TGCGCCAGCAGCCAGAGGGTGGTGGATAATTCACCCCTCCACTTT
.,TRBV10-3,.,TRBJ1-2,CAISVVKGGYTF,TGTGCCATCAGTGTGGTTAAAGGTGGCTACACCTTC
many,TRBV4-2,.,TRBJ1-1,CASSQDLRWTEAFF,TGTGCCAGCAGCCAGGACCTTAGGTGGACTGAAGCTTTCTTT
.,TRBV19,.,TRBJ2-7,CASSPYRAEQYF,TGTGCCAGTAGTCCCTACAGGGCCGAGCAGTACTTC
.,TRBV18,TRBD1,TRBJ1-3,CASSPDRAGNTIYF,TGTGCCAGCTCACCAGACAGGGCTGGAAACACCATATATTTT
few,TRBV5-4,.,TRBJ2-1,CASSLDRARGQFF,TGTGCCAGCAGCTTGGACAGGGCACGGGGGCAGTTCTTC
.,TRBV6-1,.,TRBJ1-2,CASSDTDRPRGFYGYTF,TGTGCCAGCAGTGACACCGACAGGCCAAGGGGGTTCTATGGCTACACCTTC
.,TRBV7-2,.,TRBJ1-2,CASSGDRNSPYGYTF,TGTGCCAGCAGCGGGGATCGGAACTCCCCTTATGGCTACACCTTC
.,TRBV15,TRBD2,TRBJ2-5,CATSRDTPGGSLSETQYF,TGTGCCACCAGCAGAGACACCCCGGGGGGGAGTCTAAGCGAGACCCAGTACTTC
.,TRBV27,TRBD1,TRBJ1-3,CASSFGTGTSGNTIYF,TGTGCCAGCAGTTTCGGGACAGGGACCTCTGGAAACACCATATATTTT
.,TRBV9,.,TRBJ1-2,CASSVAGRSYGYTF,TGTGCCAGCAGCGTGGCTGGACGGTCCTATGGCTACACCTTC
few,TRBV11-2,TRBD1,TRBJ1-5,CASSSGTGFGNQPQHF,TGTGCCAGCAGCTCCGGGACAGGATTCGGCAATCAGCCCCAGCATTTT
.,TRBV5-1,.,TRBJ2-7,CASSLRGGIYEQYF,TGCGCCAGCAGCTTGAGAGGGGGAATCTACGAGCAGTACTTC
.,TRBV19,.,TRBJ1-5,CALGEDQPQHF,TGTGCCCTGGGGGAAGATCAGCCCCAGCATTTT
.,TRBV18,.,TRBJ2-7,CASSPRQIGTYEQYF,TGTGCCAGCTCACCGAGACAGATTGGGACCTACGAGCAGTACTTC
once,TRBV19,.,TRBJ1-5,CASSDSDQPQHF,TGTGCCAGTAGCGACAGCGATCAGCCCCAGCATTTT
once,TRBV5-1,.,TRBJ2-3,CASSTRLYGDTQYF,TGCGCCAGCAGCACCCGACTATACGGCGATACGCAGTATTTT
.,TRBV11-2,TRBD1,TRBJ1-2,CASSSHGTGKWNYGYTF,TGTGCCAGCAGCTCCCACGGGACAGGGAAATGGAACTATGGCTACACCTTC
.,TRBV11-2,.,TRBJ1-6,CASSLDVSWNNSPLHF,TGTGCCAGCAGCTTAGACGTCAGTTGGAATAATTCACCCCTCCACTTT
once,TRBV2,.,TRBJ2-2,CASSVDSLNTGELFF,TGTGCCAGCAGTGTGGACAGTTTGAACACCGGGGAGCTGTTTTTT
.,TRBV12-5,TRBD1,TRBJ1-5,CASGLPQGSGPNQPQHF,TGTGCTAGTGGTTTGCCACAGGGGTCCGGGCCAAATCAGCCCCAGCATTTT
.,TRBV5-1,.,TRBJ1-1,CASSVGTGSAEAFF,TGCGCCAGCAGCGTCGGGACGGGGTCTGCTGAAGCTTTCTTT
.,TRBV7-9,.,TRBJ2-7,CASSLLGGTYEQYF,TGTGCCAGCAGCTTATTGGGGGGAACCTACGAGCAGTACTTC
.,TRBV6-5,TRBD1,TRBJ2-7,CASSPRQGFNEQYF,TGTGCCAGCAGCCCTCGACAGGGGTTTAACGAGCAGTACTTC
.,TRBV7-6,.,TRBJ1-4,CASSGTVTAVNEKLFF,TGTGCCAGCAGCGGGACGGTGACAGCGGTTAATGAAAAACTGTTTTTT
.,TRBV5-1,TRBD2,TRBJ2-3,CASSSGTSGSTDTQYF,TGCGCCAGCAGCTCCGGGACTAGCGGGAGCACAGATACGCAGTATTTT
.,TRBV28,TRBD1,TRBJ1-1,CASSLTSGQGGGAFF,TGTGCCAGCAGTCTCACTTCAGGACAGGGCGGAGGTGCTTTCTTT
.,TRBV19,TRBD1,TRBJ1-1,CASSQGGTEAFF,TGTGCCAGTAGTCAGGGGGGTACTGAAGCTTTCTTT
.,TRBV11-2,.,TRBJ1-1,CASSPGGWGGTEAFF,TGTGCCAGCAGCCCCGGGGGGTGGGGTGGCACTGAAGCTTTCTTT
.,TRBV30,.,TRBJ2-5,CAWSLKGETQYF,TGTGCCTGGAGTCTGAAGGGGGAGACCCAGTACTTC
.,TRBV2,.,TRBJ2-7,CASSRAAEQYF,TGTGCCAGCAGTCGAGCGGCCGAGCAGTACTTC
.,TRBV6-5,.,TRBJ1-3,CASRGPNTGNTIYF,TGTGCCAGCAGGGGGCCTAACACTGGAAACACCATATATTTT
.,TRBV5-4,.,TRBJ2-1,CASSSGTGAANEQFF,TGTGCCAGCAGCTCCGGGACGGGGGCGGCCAATGAGCAGTTCTTC
few,TRBV18,.,TRBJ1-6,CASSPPGVRNSPLHF,TGTGCCAGCTCACCTCCGGGGGTGAGAAATTCACCCCTCCACTTT
once,TRBV6-5,.,TRBJ1-2,CASSYSTTGGYTF,TGTGCCAGCAGTTACTCGACGACCGGAGGCTACACCTTC